This passage covers 6 T cell receptor beta chains from one sample sequenced in a study of response to subunit inactivated influenza vaccine. Using its own MiXCR run on the RT-PCR reads, TCRdb lists one record per CDR3 protein. Here the sample spans 800,000 or so distinct CDR3 sequences, around 20% being singletons. The sequencing used PBMCs from blood, collected approximately 5 days after vaccination. These receptors all come from a man aged 45-60 years who received an inactivated influenza vaccine.

The chain uses TRBV5-1 and TRBJ1-2; 7 nucleotides match TRBD1. V shed 0 bases and J 7 bases; nucleotides not matched to a gene: 6. The CDR3 covers 14 residues. CDR1 and CDR2 from the germline V gene are SGHRS and YFSETQ. CDR3 sequence (DNA): TGCGCCAGCAGCTTGGCCGGACAGGATGGTGGCTACACCTTC. This codes for CASSLAGQDGGYTF.

This clonotype appeared a few times. The chain combines TRBV24-1 with TRBJ2-1; 16 positions match TRBD2. This CDR3 comprises 17 residues. Germline assignment: CDR1 KGHDR and CDR2 SFDVKD. The V gene end was trimmed by 4 bases and the J gene end by 10 bases; junction bases not matched to a gene: 9. CDR3 region: CATSDHEGLAGGREQFF. CDR3 nucleotides: TGTGCCACCAGTGACCACGAGGGACTAGCGGGAGGGCGGGAGCAGTTCTTC.

This clonotype was found a few times. The chain employs TRBV5-6 and TRBJ1-2; D ambiguous. In germline, CDR1 is SGHDT, CDR2 YYEEEE. With 2 bases removed from V and 7 bases from J, the gap between germline ends came to 12 bases. CDR3 length: 13 amino acids. The chain's CDR3 is CASSFSGSSGYTF. The CDR3 bases are TGTGCCAGCAGCTTCTCCGGCTCCTCTGGCTACACCTTC.

This clonotype was detected only a few times. This chain links TRBV6-2 or TRBV6-3 with TRBJ2-7; 10 bases map to TRBD2. Germline V gene data show CDR1 as MNHEY and CDR2 as SVGEGT. The J segment lost 2 bases and the V segment lost 0 bases, leaving 1 base of the junction unmatched. The CDR3 sequence is 15 residues long. The CDR3 sequence is CASSYSSGRAYEQYF. The CDR3 nucleotides are TGTGCCAGCAGTTACTCAAGCGGGAGGGCCTACGAGCAGTACTTC.

V is TRBV5-1 and J is TRBJ2-7; a weak D match, TRBD2 (6 bases). This CDR3 has 14 residues. Germline lookup yields CDR1 SGHRS and CDR2 YFSETQ. The germline V and J ends were trimmed by 1 base and 9 bases, with 17 bases remaining between them. Written as DNA, the CDR3 is TGCGCCAGCAGCTTGTCGGGGGACCCACCGGGGCAGTACTTC. Translating gives CASSLSGDPPGQYF. Variable domain in full (rest from reference TRBV5-1 and TRBJ2-7): KAGVTQTPRYLIKTRGQQVTLSCSPISGHRSVSWYQQTPGQGLQFLFEYFSETQRNKGNFPGRFSGRQFSNSRSEMNVSTLELGDSALYLCASSLSGDPPGQYFGPGTRLTVT.

The chain has TRBV5-5 and TRBJ2-3, with D perhaps matching TRBD1 (8 bases). Looked up from germline, CDR1 is SGHKS and CDR2 is YYEKEE (reference sequence). CDR3 size: 17 residues. V was shortened by 5 bases and J by 3 bases, with 22 bases between the two germline ends. The CDR3 here is CASSLGQGGSYTDTQYF. As DNA, the CDR3 is TGTGCCAGCAGTTTAGGACAGGGAGGGTCCTATACAGATACGCAGTATTTT.